Listed here are 6 T cell receptor beta chains from one sample, sequenced in a study of T cells in Graves' hyperthyroidism and ophthalmopathy. Amplification yielded TCR beta CDR3 regions, with RNA transcripts as the source. With the HTBI primer set, the TCR CDR3 went through a first round of RT-PCR. From the multiplex PCR reads, TCRdb called clonotypes with MiXCR, one entry per CDR3 protein. The sample records 450,000 to 650,000 distinct CDR3 sequences, roughly 20% being singletons. Material: blood. The receptors stem from a man aged 18 to 30 with Graves' hyperthyroidism.

In its sample, this clonotype was seen a few times. The rearrangement links TRBV20-1 to TRBJ2-4, with no clear D. V lost 3 bases and J 1 base, leaving 13 bases between the germline ends. The CDR3 totals 15 residues. From germline, CDR1 is DFQATT and CDR2 SNEGSKA (reference sequence). The CDR3 protein is CSASHPSQAKNIQYF. The CDR3, as DNA: TGCAGTGCTAGTCACCCGTCCCAGGCCAAAAACATTCAGTACTTC.

Many counts were recorded for this clonotype. The V call is TRBV30, the J call TRBJ1-2; D not resolved. The CDR3 is 13 amino acids. Germline V gives CDR1 GTSNPN, CDR2 SVGIG (reference sequence). Trimming took 0 bases from V and 5 from J, leaving 10 bases between them. The CDR3 loop is CAWSVLKGYGYTF. As DNA, the CDR3 is TGTGCCTGGAGTGTACTCAAGGGTTATGGCTACACCTTC.

The genes are TRBV29-1 and TRBJ2-2; D may match TRBD1 or TRBD2 (5 bases each). Between the trimmed V and J ends, which lost 1 base and 5 bases, there was a span of 8 bases. This CDR3 is built from 13 residues. In germline, CDR1 is SQVTM, CDR2 ANQGSEA. The CDR3, as DNA: TGCAGCGTTGAAGCATGGGGGACCGGGGAGCTGTTTTTT. This translates into CSVEAWGTGELFF.

This clonotype was observed many times. The chain links TRBV2 to TRBJ1-1, with TRBD1 as a possible D gene (5 bases). Germline V gives CDR1 SNHLY, CDR2 FYNNEI. This CDR3 comprises 13 residues. Between the trimmed V and J ends, which lost 7 bases and 4 bases, there was a span of 13 bases. The CDR3 bases are TGTGCCAGCATCAGGGATTCGGTCACTGAAGCTTTCTTT. As protein: CASIRDSVTEAFF.

This clonotype was seen many times. The rearrangement uses TRBV29-1 and TRBJ1-2, with 9 nucleotides matching TRBD1. Germline CDR1 and CDR2: SQVTM and ANQGSEA. J lost 14 bases, V lost 2 bases, and 12 bases had no gene match. This CDR3 spans 13 amino acids. CDR3 bases: TGCAGCGTTGAATTGACAGGGGGTTGGGTCAAAACCTTC. Amino acids: CSVELTGGWVKTF.

The chain carries TRBV20-1 and TRBJ2-7; 13 bases are a match to TRBD2. V shed 5 bases and J 11 bases; nucleotides not matched to a gene: 3. The CDR3 is made up of 11 amino acids. Germline V CDR1 and CDR2: DFQATT, SNEGSKA (reference sequence). In nucleotides, the CDR3 is TGCAGTGCTCCCGGACTAGCGGGAGAGTACTTC. Amino acid sequence: CSAPGLAGEYF.